This T cell receptor beta chain was documented in a study of OX40 agonist ivuxolimab in advanced cancers. Study details: Of the patients, three showed partial responses, one with hepatocellular carcinoma and two with cutaneous melanoma.

The repertoire was sequenced with immunoSEQ multiplex PCR; TCRdb's copy has only in-frame clones and lacks some. The sample yields about 19,000 clones, less than 90% seen once. V shed 8 bases and J 3 bases; nucleotides not matched to a gene: 1. The CDR3 is made up of 13 amino acids. In germline, CDR1 is LNHDA, CDR2 SQIVND (reference sequence). The rearrangement uses TRBV19 and TRBJ2-7, with 13 bases aligning to TRBD2. The source is an adult with an advanced solid tumor such as melanoma, head and neck, liver or kidney cancer. The specimen was CD4+ or CD8+ T cells sorted from blood, collected in a trial of the OX40 agonist ivuxolimab. For the CDR3, the DNA is TGTGCCAGTCGGACTAGCGGGAGCTACGAGCAGTACTTC. Protein sequence: CASRTSGSYEQYF.